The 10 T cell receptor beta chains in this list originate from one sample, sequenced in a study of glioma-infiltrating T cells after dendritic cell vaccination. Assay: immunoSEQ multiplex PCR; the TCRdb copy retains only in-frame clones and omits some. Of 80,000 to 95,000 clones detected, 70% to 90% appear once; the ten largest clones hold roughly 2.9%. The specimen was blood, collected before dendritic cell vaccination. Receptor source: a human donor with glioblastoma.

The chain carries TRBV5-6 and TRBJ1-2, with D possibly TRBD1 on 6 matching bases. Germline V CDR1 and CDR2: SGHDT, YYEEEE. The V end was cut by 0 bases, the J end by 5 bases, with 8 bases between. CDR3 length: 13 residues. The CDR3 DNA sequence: TGTGCCAGCAGCTTGGGCAGGGGTTATGGCTACACCTTC. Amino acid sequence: CASSLGRGYGYTF.

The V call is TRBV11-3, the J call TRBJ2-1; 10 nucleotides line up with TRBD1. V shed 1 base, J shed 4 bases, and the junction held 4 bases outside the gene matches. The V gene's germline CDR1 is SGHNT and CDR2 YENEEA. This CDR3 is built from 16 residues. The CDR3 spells CASSLVGTGVYNEQFF. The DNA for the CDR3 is TGTGCCAGCAGCTTAGTCGGGACAGGGGTGTACAATGAGCAGTTCTTC.

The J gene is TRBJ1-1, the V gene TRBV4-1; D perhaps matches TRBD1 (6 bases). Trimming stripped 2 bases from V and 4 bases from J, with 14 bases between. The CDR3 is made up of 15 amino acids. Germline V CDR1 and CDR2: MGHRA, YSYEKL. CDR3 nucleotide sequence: TGCGCCAGCAGCCAATCCTATTCAGGGGCCACTGAAGCTTTCTTT. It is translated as CASSQSYSGATEAFF.

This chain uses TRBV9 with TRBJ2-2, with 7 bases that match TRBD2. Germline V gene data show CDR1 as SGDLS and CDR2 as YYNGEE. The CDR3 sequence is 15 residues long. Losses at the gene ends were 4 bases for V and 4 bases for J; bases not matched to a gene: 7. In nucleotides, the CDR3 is TGTGCCAGCAGCCTAAGACTAGCCGCCACCGGGGAGCTGTTTTTT. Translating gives CASSLRLAATGELFF.

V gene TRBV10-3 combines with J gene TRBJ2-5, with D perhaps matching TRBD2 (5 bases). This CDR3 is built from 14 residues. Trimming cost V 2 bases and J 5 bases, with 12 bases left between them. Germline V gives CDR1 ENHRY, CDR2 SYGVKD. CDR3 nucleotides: TGTGCCATCAGTGAGGACGAGGGTGGGGAGACCCAGTACTTC. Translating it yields CAISEDEGGETQYF.

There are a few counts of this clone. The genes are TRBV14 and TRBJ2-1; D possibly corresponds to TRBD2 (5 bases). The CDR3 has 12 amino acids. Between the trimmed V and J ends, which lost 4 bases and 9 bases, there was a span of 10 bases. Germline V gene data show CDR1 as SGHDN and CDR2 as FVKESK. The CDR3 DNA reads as TGTGCCAGCAGCCCGACTCGGGGTGAGCAGTTCTTC. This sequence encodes CASSPTRGEQFF.

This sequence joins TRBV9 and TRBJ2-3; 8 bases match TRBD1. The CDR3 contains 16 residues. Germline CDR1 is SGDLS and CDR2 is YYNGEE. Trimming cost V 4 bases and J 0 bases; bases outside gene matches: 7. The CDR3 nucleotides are TGTGCCAGCAGCACGTCAGGGGGCGGGAGCACAGATACGCAGTATTTT. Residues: CASSTSGGGSTDTQYF.

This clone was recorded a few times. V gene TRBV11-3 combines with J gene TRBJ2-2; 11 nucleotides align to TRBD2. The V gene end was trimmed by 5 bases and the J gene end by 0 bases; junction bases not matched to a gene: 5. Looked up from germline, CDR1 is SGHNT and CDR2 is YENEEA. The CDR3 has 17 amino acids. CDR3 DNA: TGTGCCAGCAGCAGGGGACTAGCGGAGACGAACACCGGGGAGCTGTTTTTT. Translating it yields CASSRGLAETNTGELFF.

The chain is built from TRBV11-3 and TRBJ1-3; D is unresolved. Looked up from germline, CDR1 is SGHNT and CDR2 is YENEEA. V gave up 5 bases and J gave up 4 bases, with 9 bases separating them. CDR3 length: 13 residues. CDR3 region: CASSPRAGNTIYF. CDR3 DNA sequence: TGTGCCAGCAGCCCGAGGGCCGGAAACACCATATATTTT.

CDR3 residues: CASRAEGGADTQYF. The CDR3 DNA follows: TGTGCCTCCCGGGCGGAGGGGGGGGCCGATACGCAGTATTTT. V and J are TRBV10-3 and TRBJ2-3, with D possibly matching TRBD2 (7 bases). The V and J ends lost 11 bases and 6 bases respectively, with 21 bases between them. CDR3 length: 14 residues. Germline loops: CDR1 ENHRY, CDR2 SYGVKD.